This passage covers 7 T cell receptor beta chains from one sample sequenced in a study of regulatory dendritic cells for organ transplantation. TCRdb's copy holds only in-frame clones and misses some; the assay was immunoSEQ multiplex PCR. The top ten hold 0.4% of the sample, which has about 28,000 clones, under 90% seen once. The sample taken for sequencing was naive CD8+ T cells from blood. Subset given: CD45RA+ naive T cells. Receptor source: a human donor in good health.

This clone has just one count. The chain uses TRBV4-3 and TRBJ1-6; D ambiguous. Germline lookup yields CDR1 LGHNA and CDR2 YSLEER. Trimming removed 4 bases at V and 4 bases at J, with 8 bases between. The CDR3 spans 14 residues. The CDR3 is CASSPGGYNSPLHF. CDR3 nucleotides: TGCGCCAGCAGCCCGGGAGGTTATAATTCACCCCTCCACTTT.

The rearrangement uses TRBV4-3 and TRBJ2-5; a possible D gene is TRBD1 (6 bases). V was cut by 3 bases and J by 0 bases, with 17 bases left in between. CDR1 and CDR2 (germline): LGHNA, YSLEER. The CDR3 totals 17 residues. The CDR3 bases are TGCGCCAGCAGCCAGGGCCCCCAGGGGATGAACCAAGAGACCCAGTACTTC. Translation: CASSQGPQGMNQETQYF.

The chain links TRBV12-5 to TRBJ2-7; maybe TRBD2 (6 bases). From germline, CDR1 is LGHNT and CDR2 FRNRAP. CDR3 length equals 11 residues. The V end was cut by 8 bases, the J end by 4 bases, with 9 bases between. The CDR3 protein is CASTAGYEQYF. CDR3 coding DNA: TGTGCTAGTACGGCGGGATACGAGCAGTACTTC.

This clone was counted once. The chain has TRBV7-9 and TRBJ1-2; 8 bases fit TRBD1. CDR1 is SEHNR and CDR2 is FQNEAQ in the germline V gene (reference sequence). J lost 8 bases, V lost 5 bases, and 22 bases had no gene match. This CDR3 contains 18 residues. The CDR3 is CASSSIAMNETGVGGYTF. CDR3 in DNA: TGTGCCAGCAGCAGTATTGCCATGAACGAGACAGGGGTAGGGGGCTACACCTTC.

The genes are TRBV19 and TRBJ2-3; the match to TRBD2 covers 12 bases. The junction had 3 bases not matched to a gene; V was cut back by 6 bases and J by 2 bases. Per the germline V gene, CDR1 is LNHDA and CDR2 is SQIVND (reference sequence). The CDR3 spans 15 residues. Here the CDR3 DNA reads TGTGCCAGTAGCCTAGCGGGGGGGTACACAGATACGCAGTATTTT. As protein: CASSLAGGYTDTQYF.

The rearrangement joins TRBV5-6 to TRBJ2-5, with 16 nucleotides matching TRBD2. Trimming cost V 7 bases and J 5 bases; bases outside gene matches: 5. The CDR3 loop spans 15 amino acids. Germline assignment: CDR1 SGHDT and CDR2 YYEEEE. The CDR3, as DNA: TGTGCCAGCGGGACTAGCGGGGGGGCCGGGGAGACCCAGTACTTC. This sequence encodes CASGTSGGAGETQYF.

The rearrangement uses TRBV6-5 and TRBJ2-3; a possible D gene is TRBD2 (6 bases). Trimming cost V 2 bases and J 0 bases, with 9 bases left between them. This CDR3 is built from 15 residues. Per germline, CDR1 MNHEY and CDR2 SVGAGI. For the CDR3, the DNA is TGTGCCAGCAGTTACGGCGGGACCAGCACAGATACGCAGTATTTT. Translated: CASSYGGTSTDTQYF.